This T cell receptor (beta chain) was captured in a study of OX40 agonist ivuxolimab in advanced cancers. As for the study more broadly: The costimulatory receptor OX40 (CD134) was targeted by ivuxolimab, a fully human IgG2 agonistic monoclonal antibody. Intravenous ivuxolimab was administered to patients every 2 weeks at six dose levels: 0.01, 0.1, 0.3, 1.5, 3 and 10 mg/kg. Partial responses occurred in three dose-escalation patients, of whom one had hepatocellular carcinoma and two had cutaneous melanoma. Patients were allowed to have had prior anti-PD-1, anti-PD-L1 or anti-CTLA-4 therapy, and around 40% of the dose-escalation patients had previously received checkpoint inhibitors. In the dose-escalation cohort, 70% to 90% of patients were male, and the mean age was roughly 60 years with a range of roughly 20 to 79. The monotherapy dose-escalation portion (N ≈ 55 patients) of the phase I ivuxolimab trial is reported in the paper. Of the roughly 54 patients in dose escalation, around 20 had hepatocellular carcinoma, some 15 had melanoma, 9 had renal cell carcinoma and 9 had head and neck cancer. Peripheral TCRbeta sequencing was intended to test whether TCR sequence diversity was altered and clonal T-cell expansion was caused by ivuxolimab. What the authors observed across the whole study: In the 0.1-3.0 mg/kg groups, partial responders were among the patients with the lowest normalized peripheral clonal expansion, particularly in CD8+ T cells. At doses of 0.1 to 3.0 mg/kg, clonal expansion of both CD4+ and CD8+ blood T cells was observed from baseline to week 6. Which antigens the clonally expanded peripheral T cells were specific for was not determined. Low levels of normalized T-cell clonal expansion were also shown by some nonresponding patients. On average, CD8+ T cells showed more expanded clones than CD4+ T cells after ivuxolimab.

V and J are truncated by 0 bases and 2 bases respectively, leaving an intervening sequence of 13 bases. The CDR3, from cysteine to phenylalanine, totals 16 residues. Only CDR3 DNA remains: 48 bases, in frame from the first base. The germline V gene provides CDR1 SGHVS and CDR2 FNYEAQ. To note about this clone: Its antigen target is currently unknown. No base qualities exist here, and no much larger clone lies one base off it.

Genomic DNA was isolated from the sorted cells so that the TCRbeta CDR3 region could be sequenced. The immunoSEQ Assay was used to sequence the TCRbeta CDR3 regions. TCRdb holds this immuneACCESS table with in-frame rearrangements only. Some clones are missing; in checked studies, unresolved V genes explain under half, and the rest has no known cause. The sample table records under 90,000 clones; more than 80% of these occur just once. The ten largest clones add up to roughly 0.22% of the sample. Patients with a history of autoimmune disease or receiving systemic immunosuppression were excluded from the trial. Peripheral blood for TCR sequencing was collected from all dose cohorts at baseline, on cycle 4 day 1, and on cycle 7 day 1. The samples were drawn from a first-in-human, open-label, multicenter phase I dose-escalation trial of ivuxolimab. The trial enrolled adults with locally advanced or metastatic head and neck squamous cell, hepatocellular, melanoma or renal cell carcinoma. Before TCR sequencing, CD4+ T cells and CD8+ T cells from peripheral blood were sorted into separate populations.

This TCR derives from an adult with an advanced solid tumor such as melanoma, head and neck, liver or kidney cancer. The chain is encoded by TRBV7-6 joined to TRBJ2-5; the D gene cannot be resolved reliably. Specimen: CD4+ or CD8+ T cells sorted from blood, collected in a trial of the OX40 agonist ivuxolimab. The bases read TGTGCCAGCAGCTTAGCGGGTTTCGGCTCTCAAGAGACCCAGTACTTC. It specifies CASSLAGFGSQETQYF. The full variable domain, completed from the reference TRBV7-6 and TRBJ2-5 proteins outside the CDR3, reads GAGVSQSPRYKVTKRGQDVALRCDPISGHVSLYWYRQALGQGPEFLTYFNYEAQQDKSGLPNDRFSAERPEGSISTLTIQRTEQRDSAMYRCASSLAGFGSQETQYFGPGTRLLVL.